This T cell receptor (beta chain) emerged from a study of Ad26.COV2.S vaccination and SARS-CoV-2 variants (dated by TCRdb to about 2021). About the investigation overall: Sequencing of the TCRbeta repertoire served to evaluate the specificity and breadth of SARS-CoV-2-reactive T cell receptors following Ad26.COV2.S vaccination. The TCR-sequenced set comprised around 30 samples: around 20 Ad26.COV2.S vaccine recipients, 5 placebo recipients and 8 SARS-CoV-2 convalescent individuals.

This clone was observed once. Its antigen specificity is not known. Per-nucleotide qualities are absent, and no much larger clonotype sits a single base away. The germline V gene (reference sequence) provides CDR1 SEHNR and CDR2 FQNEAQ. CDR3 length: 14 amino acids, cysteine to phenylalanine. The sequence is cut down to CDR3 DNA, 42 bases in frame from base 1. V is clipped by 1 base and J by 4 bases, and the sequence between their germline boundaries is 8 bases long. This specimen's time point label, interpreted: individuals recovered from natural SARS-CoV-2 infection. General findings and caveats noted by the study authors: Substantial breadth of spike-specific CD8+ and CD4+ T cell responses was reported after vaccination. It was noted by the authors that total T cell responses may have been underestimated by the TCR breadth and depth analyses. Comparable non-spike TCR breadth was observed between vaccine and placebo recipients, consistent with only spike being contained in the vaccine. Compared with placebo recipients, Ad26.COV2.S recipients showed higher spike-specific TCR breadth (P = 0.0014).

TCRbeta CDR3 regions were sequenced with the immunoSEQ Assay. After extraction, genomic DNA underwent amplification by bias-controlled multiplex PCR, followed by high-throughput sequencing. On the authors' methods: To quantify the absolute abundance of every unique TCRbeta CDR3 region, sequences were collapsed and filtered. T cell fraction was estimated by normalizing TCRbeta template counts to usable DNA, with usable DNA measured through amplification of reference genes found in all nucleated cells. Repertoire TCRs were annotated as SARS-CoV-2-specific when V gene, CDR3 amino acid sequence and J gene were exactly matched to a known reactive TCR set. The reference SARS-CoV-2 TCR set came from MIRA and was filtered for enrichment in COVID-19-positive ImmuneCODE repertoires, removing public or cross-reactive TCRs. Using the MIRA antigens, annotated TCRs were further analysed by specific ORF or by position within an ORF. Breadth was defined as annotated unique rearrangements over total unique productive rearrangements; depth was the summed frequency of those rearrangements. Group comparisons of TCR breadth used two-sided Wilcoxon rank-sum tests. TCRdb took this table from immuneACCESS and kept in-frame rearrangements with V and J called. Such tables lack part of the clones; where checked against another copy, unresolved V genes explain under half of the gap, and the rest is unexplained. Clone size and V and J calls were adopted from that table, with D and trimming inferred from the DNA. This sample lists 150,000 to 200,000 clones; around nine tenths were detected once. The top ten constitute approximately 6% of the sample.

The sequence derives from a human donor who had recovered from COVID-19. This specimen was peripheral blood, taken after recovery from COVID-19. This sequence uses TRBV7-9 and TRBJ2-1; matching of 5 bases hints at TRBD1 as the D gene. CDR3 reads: CASSLGQKYNEQFF. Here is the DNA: TGTGCCAGCAGCTTAGGACAGAAGTACAATGAGCAGTTCTTC.